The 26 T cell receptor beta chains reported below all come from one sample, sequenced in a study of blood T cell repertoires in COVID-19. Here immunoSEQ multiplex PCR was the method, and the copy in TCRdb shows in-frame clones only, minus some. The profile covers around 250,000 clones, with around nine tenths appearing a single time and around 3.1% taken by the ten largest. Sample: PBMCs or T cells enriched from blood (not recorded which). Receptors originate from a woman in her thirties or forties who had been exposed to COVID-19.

In nucleotides, the CDR3 is TGTGCCAGTAGTATGGATGGGACTAGCGGGGCGCAAGAGACCCAGTACTTC. Its translation is CASSMDGTSGAQETQYF. J is TRBJ2-5 and V is TRBV19; 13 bases match TRBD2. Germline V gene data show CDR1 as LNHDA and CDR2 as SQIVND (reference sequence). The CDR3 spans 17 residues. Trimming removed 3 bases from V and 2 bases from J; junction bases left unmatched: 6.

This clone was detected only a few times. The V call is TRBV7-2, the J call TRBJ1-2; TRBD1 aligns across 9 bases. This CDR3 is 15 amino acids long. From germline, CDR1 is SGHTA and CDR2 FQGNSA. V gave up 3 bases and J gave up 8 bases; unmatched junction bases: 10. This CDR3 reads CASSFFRTGEEGYTF. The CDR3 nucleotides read TGTGCCAGCAGCTTTTTTCGGACAGGGGAGGAGGGCTACACCTTC.

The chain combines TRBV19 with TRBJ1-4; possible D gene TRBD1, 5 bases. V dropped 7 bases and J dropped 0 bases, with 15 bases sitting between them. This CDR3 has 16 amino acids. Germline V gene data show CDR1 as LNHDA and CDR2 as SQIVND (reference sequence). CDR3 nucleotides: TGTGCCAGTACGTCCGCGTACAGGCCAACTAATGAAAAACTGTTTTTT. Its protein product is CASTSAYRPTNEKLFF.

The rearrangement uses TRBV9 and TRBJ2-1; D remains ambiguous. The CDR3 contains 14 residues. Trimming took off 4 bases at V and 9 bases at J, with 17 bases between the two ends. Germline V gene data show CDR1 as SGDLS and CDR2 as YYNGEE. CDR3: CASSPLLGSTEQFF. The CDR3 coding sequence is TGTGCCAGCAGCCCGCTTCTGGGCTCGACTGAGCAGTTCTTC. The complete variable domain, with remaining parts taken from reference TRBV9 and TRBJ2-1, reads DSGVTQTPKHLITATGQRVTLRCSPRSGDLSVYWYQQSLDQGLQFLIQYYNGEERAKGNILERFSAQQFPDLHSELNLSSLELGDSALYFCASSPLLGSTEQFFGPGTRLTVL.

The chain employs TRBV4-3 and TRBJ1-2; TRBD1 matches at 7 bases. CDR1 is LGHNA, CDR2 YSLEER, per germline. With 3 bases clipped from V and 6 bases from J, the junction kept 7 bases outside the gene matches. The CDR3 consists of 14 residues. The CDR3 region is CASSHLEGANGYTF. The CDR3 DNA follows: TGCGCCAGCAGCCATCTGGAGGGGGCCAATGGCTACACCTTC.

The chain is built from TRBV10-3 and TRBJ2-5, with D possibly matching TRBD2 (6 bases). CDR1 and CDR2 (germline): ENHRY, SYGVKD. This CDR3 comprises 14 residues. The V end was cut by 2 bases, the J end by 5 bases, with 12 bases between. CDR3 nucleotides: TGTGCCATCAGTGAGGAAGGGGCGGGGGAGACCCAGTACTTC. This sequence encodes CAISEEGAGETQYF.

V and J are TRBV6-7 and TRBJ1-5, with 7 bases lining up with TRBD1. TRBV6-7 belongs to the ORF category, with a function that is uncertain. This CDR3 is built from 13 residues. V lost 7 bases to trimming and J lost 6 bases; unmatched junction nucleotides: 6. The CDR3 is CASTLRGAQPQHF. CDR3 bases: TGTGCCAGCACCCTCAGGGGGGCTCAGCCCCAGCATTTT.

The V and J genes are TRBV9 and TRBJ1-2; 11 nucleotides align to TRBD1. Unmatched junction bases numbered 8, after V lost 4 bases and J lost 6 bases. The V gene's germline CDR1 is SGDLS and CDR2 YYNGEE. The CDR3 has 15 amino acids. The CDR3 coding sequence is TGTGCCAGCAGCCCAACCGGGACAGGGGGGAATGGCTACACCTTC. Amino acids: CASSPTGTGGNGYTF.

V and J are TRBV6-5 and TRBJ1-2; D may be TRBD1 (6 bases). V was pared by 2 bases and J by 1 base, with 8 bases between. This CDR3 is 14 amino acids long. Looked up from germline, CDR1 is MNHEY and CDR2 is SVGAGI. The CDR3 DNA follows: TGTGCCAGCAGTTACAGACAGGATAACTATGGCTACACCTTC. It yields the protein CASSYRQDNYGYTF.

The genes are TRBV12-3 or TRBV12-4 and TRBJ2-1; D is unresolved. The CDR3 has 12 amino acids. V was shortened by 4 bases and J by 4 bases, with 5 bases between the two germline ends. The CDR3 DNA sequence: TGTGCCAGCAGTTCAGAATACAATGAGCAGTTCTTC. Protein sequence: CASSSEYNEQFF.

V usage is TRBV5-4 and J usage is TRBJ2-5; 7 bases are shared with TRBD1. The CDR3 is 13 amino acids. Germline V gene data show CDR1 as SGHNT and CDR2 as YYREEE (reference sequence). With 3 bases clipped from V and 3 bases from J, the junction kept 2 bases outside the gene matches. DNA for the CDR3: TGTGCCAGCAGCTCCGACAGGGAAGAGACCCAGTACTTC. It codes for CASSSDREETQYF.

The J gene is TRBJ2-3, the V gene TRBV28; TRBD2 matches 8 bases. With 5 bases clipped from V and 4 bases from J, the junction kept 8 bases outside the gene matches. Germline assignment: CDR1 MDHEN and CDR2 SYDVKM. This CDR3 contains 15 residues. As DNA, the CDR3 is TGTGCCAGCAGTGTCCCTGGCGGGGGGTCAGATACGCAGTATTTT. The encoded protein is CASSVPGGGSDTQYF.

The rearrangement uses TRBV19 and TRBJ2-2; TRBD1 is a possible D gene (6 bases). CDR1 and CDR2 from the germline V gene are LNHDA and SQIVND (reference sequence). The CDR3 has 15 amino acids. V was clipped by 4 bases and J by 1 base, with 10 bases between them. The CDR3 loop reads CASSTRTVNTGELFF. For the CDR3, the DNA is TGTGCCAGTAGTACCCGGACAGTGAACACCGGGGAGCTGTTTTTT.

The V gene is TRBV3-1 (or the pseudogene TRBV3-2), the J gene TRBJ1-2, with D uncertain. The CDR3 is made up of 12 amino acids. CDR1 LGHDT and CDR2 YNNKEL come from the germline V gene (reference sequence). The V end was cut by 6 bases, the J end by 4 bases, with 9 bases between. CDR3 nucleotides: TGTGCCAGCAGTTACGGGATCTATGGCTACACCTTC. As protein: CASSYGIYGYTF.

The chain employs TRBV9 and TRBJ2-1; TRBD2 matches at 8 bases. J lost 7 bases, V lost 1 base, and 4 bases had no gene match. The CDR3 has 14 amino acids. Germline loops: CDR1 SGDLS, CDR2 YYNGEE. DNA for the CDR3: TGTGCCAGCAGCGTAACGGGGGGGAATAATGAGCAGTTCTTC. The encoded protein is CASSVTGGNNEQFF.

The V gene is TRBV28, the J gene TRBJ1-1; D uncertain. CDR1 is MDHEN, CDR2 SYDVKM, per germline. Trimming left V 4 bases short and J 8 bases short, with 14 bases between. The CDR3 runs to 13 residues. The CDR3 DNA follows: TGTGCCAGCAGTTCCTCTTTTGGCCAGGAAGCTTTCTTT. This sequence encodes CASSSSFGQEAFF.

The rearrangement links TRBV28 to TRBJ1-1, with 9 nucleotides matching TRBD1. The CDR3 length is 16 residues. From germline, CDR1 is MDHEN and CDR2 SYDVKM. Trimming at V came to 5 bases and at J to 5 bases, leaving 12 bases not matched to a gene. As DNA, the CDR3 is TGTGCCAGCAGTAGGGACAGGGCGATTCTAAGGACTGAAGCTTTCTTT. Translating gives CASSRDRAILRTEAFF.

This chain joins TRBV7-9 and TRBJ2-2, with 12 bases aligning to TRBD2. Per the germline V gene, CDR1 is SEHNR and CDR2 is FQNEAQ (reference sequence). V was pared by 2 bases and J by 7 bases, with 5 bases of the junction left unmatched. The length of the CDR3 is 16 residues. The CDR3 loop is CASSLRLAGVRGELFF. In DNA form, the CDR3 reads TGTGCCAGCAGCTTAAGACTAGCGGGAGTCCGCGGGGAGCTGTTTTTT.

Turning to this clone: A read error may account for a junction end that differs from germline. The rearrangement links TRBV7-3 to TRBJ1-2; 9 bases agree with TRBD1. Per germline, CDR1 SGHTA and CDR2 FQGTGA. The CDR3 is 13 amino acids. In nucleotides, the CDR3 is TGTGCCAGCAGCGTTACAGGGGGCGACGTGCTTGCCTTC. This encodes CASSVTGGDVLAF.

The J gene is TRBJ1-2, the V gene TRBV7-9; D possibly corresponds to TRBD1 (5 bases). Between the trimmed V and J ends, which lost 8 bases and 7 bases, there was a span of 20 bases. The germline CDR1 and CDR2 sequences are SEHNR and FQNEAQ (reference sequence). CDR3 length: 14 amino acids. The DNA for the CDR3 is TGTGCCAGCGGCAAGACCCTCAGGGTCGGTGGCTACACCTTC. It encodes CASGKTLRVGGYTF.

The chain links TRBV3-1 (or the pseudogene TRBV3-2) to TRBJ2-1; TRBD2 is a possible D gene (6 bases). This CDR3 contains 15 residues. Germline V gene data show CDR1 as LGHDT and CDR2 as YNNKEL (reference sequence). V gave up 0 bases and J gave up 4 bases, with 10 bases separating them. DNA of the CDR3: TGTGCCAGCAGCCAAGATACGGGAGTATACAATGAGCAGTTCTTC. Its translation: CASSQDTGVYNEQFF.

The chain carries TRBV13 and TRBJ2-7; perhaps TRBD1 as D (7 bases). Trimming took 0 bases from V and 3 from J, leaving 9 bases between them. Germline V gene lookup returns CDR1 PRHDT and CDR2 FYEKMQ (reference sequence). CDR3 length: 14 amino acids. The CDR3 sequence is CASSLGQGGYEQYF. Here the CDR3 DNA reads TGTGCCAGCAGCTTAGGGCAGGGGGGCTACGAGCAGTACTTC.

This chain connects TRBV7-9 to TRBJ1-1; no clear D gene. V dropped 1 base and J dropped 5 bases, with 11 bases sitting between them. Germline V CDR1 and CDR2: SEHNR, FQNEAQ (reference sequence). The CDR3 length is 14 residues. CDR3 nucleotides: TGTGCCAGCAGCTTAGAACTAACGAGGACTGAAGCTTTCTTT. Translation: CASSLELTRTEAFF.

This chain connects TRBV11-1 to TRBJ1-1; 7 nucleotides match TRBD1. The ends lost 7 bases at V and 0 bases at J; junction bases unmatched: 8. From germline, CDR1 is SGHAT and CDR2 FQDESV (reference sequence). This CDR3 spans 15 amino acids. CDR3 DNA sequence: TGTGCCAGCATCGACCGGGACAGATTGAACACTGAAGCTTTCTTT. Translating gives CASIDRDRLNTEAFF.

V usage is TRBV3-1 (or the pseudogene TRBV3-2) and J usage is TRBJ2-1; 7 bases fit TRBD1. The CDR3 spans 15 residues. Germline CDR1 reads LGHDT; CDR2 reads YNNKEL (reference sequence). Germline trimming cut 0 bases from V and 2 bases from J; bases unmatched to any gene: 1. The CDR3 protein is CASSQETGPYNEQFF. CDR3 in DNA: TGTGCCAGCAGCCAAGAGACAGGGCCCTACAATGAGCAGTTCTTC.

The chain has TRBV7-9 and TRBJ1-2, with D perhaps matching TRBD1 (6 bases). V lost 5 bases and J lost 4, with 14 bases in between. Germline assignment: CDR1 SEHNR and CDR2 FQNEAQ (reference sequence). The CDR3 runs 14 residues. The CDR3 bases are TGTGCCAGCAGCCGTCCTGGGGGCTCCTATGGCTACACCTTC. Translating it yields CASSRPGGSYGYTF. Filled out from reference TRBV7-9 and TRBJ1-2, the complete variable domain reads DTGVSQNPRHKITKRGQNVTFRCDPISEHNRLYWYRQTLGQGPEFLTYFQNEAQLEKSRLLSDRFSAERPKGSFSTLEIQRTEQGDSAMYLCASSRPGGSYGYTFGSGTRLTVV.